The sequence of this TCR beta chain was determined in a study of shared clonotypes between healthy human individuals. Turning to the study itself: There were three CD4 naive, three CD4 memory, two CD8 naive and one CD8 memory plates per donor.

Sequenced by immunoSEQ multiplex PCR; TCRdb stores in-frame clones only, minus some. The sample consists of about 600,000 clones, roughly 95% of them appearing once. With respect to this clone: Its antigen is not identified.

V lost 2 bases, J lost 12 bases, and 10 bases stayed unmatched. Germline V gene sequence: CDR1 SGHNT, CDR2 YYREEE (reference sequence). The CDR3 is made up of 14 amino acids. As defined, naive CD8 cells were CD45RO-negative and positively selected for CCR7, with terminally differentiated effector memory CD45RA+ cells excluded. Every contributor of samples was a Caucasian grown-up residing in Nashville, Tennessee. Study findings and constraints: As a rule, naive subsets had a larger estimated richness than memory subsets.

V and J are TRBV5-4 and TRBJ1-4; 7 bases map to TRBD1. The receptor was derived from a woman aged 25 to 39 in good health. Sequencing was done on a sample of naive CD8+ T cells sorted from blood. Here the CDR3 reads CASSFKGASRELFF. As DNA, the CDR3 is TGTGCCAGCAGCTTTAAGGGGGCAAGCAGGGAACTGTTTTTT.